A selection of T cell receptor beta chains follows, all from one sample in a study of CD8+CD57+ T cells in acquired aplastic anemia. Via MiXCR, TCRdb re-called the reads, giving one row per CDR3 protein. Of hundreds of thousands of distinct CDR3 sequences listed, 55% to 65% are singletons. Sequenced sample: sorted CD4+, CD8+, or CD8+CD57+ T cells (not recorded which) from PBMCs. The receptors originated from a human donor with severe aplastic anemia or a healthy control (not recorded which). Both conserved end residues are part of each CDR3. D genes are given only for firm matches. Clone size is not always given. Where it is, it says once, few, many or a class for expanded clones.

j_gene | d_gene | v_gene | abundance | CDR3nt | CDR3aa
TRBJ2-7 | TRBD2 | TRBV7-9 | few | TGTGCCAGCAGCCCAGAGGGCGGGGGGACGTGGGAGCAGTACTTC | CASSPEGGGTWEQYF
TRBJ2-3 | TRBD2 | TRBV10-3 | many | TGTGCCATCAGATTAGCGGGGGACACAGATACGCAGTATTTT | CAIRLAGDTDTQYF
TRBJ2-1 | TRBD2 | TRBV7-6 | - | TGTGCCAGCAGCTTAGTATCTAGCGGGAGCACCAGCTCCTACAATGAGCAGTTCTTC | CASSLVSSGSTSSYNEQFF
TRBJ2-7 | TRBD1 | TRBV7-2 | - | TGTGCCAGCAGCCAAGCCCTCGGGACAGATACCTACGAGCAGTACTTC | CASSQALGTDTYEQYF
TRBJ2-7 | TRBD1 | TRBV29-1 | few | TGCAGCGTTGAGACAGGGATCCACGAGCAGTACTTC | CSVETGIHEQYF
TRBJ2-6 | TRBD1 | TRBV7-8 | - | TGTGCCAGCAGTATGGCAGGGGGCGCATCTGGGGCCAACGTCCTGACTTTC | CASSMAGGASGANVLTF
TRBJ2-5 | - | TRBV10-3 | - | TGTGCCATCAGCCCAGCGGCCCAAGAGACCCAGTACTTC | CAISPAAQETQYF
TRBJ2-3 | TRBD1 | TRBV7-8 | - | TGTGCCAGCAGCCAGGACAGGGTCGCCACAGATACGCAGTATTTT | CASSQDRVATDTQYF
TRBJ2-1 | - | TRBV2 | many | TGTGCCAGCAGTGTGGAGGGGAACTCGGAGCAGTTCTTC | CASSVEGNSEQFF
TRBJ2-2 | - | TRBV9 | many | TGTGCCAGCAGCCCCCGAGGGACCGGGGAGCTGTTTTTT | CASSPRGTGELFF
TRBJ1-2 | - | TRBV24-1 | many | TGTGCCACCAGTGACCCCCCGGACTATGGCTACACCTTC | CATSDPPDYGYTF
TRBJ1-1 | - | TRBV19 | - | TGTGCCAGTAGTATGAAAGGAGGGTTCACTGAAGCTTTCTTT | CASSMKGGFTEAFF
TRBJ1-2 | - | TRBV29-1 | - | TGCAGCGTTCCCCGGGGGGGGTACTACACCTTC | CSVPRGGYYTF
TRBJ1-1 | - | TRBV25-1 | - | TGTGCCAGCAGTGAAGGATGGCAGGGCTTTGAAGCTTTCTTT | CASSEGWQGFEAFF
TRBJ2-7 | - | TRBV4-1 | - | TGCGCCAGCAGCCAGCCTATCGGACGGTCACCCTACGAGCAGTACTTC | CASSQPIGRSPYEQYF
TRBJ1-1 | - | TRBV20-1 | - | TGCAGTGCTAGGCCCCTCACATTGAGGACTGAAGCTTTCTTT | CSARPLTLRTEAFF
TRBJ2-7 | TRBD2 | TRBV5-1 | - | TGCGCCAGCAGCTTGGTGACTAGCGCCTACGAGCAGTACTTC | CASSLVTSAYEQYF
TRBJ1-2 | TRBD1 | TRBV24-1 | - | TGTGCCACCAGTTCCCAGGGGGGATATGGCTACACCTTC | CATSSQGGYGYTF
TRBJ1-4 | - | TRBV11-2 | once | TGTGCCAGCAGCTTATACCATGAAAAACTGTTTTTT | CASSLYHEKLFF
TRBJ1-2 | TRBD1 | TRBV15 | - | TGTGCCACCAGCAGAGCAGATTTTGGGCAGGGGGCTAATGGCTACACCTTC | CATSRADFGQGANGYTF
TRBJ2-2 | - | TRBV2 | once | TGTGCCAGTGAAGGGGGGGTCGGTACCGGGGAGCTGTTTTTT | CASEGGVGTGELFF
TRBJ1-1 | TRBD1 | TRBV20-1 | - | TGCAGTGCTAGGACAGGGGTAGGTACTGAAGCTTTCTTT | CSARTGVGTEAFF
TRBJ2-2 | TRBD1 | TRBV7-9 | - | TGTGCCAGCCCGACAGGGTCAGCTAGAGGGGAGCTGTTTTTT | CASPTGSARGELFF
TRBJ2-2 | - | TRBV2 | once | TGTGCCAGCAGTGAAAGTTCCGACACCGGGGAGCTGTTTTTT | CASSESSDTGELFF
TRBJ2-7 | - | TRBV20-1 | - | TGCAGTGCAGGACGGATCTACGAGCAGTACTTC | CSAGRIYEQYF
TRBJ1-6 | - | TRBV7-6 | few | TGTGCCAGCAGCGAGATGCACGGGGATTCACCCCTCCACTTT | CASSEMHGDSPLHF
TRBJ1-5 | - | TRBV20-1 | - | TGCAGTGCTAGAGCTGGAACACGGGATGGGCCCCAGCATTTT | CSARAGTRDGPQHF
TRBJ1-5 | - | TRBV19 | many | TGTGCCAGTAGCCGTCAGGGGAATGGCAATCAGCCCCAGCATTTT | CASSRQGNGNQPQHF
TRBJ1-1 | - | TRBV20-1 | - | TGCAGTGCTGAAACGGCGTTCGAGGGCACTGAAGCTTTCTTT | CSAETAFEGTEAFF
TRBJ2-7 | TRBD1 | TRBV20-1 | - | TGCAGTGCTAGAGTTGCCGGGACAGGGTATTCCGGCGAGCAGTACTTC | CSARVAGTGYSGEQYF
TRBJ2-7 | TRBD2 | TRBV2 | many | TGTGCCAGCAGGACTAGCGGGGGGTTCGAGCAGTACTTC | CASRTSGGFEQYF
TRBJ2-2 | - | TRBV9 | - | TGTGCCAGCAGCGTAGAAGGTACAGGGTTGCTAACCGGGGAGCTGTTTTTT | CASSVEGTGLLTGELFF
TRBJ1-6 | - | TRBV19 | - | TGTGCCAGTAGTATAGTGCGGGGTAATTCATCCCTCCACTTT | CASSIVRGNSSLHF
TRBJ2-1 | - | TRBV6-5 | - | TGTGCCAGCGGAAAAATTGAGCAGTTCTTC | CASGKIEQFF
TRBJ2-5 | - | TRBV10-3 | - | TGTGCCATCAGACTGACTAGTCAAGAGACCCAGTACTTC | CAIRLTSQETQYF
TRBJ1-6 | - | TRBV3-1 | many | TGTGCCAGCAGCCATTCCGAGAGTTCACCCCTCCACTTT | CASSHSESSPLHF
TRBJ1-2 | - | TRBV20-1 | - | TGCAGTGCTAACTACGACTATGGCTACACCTTC | CSANYDYGYTF
TRBJ2-3 | - | TRBV24-1 | - | TGTGCCACCAGTGAAAGACCGCGAACCAACACAGATACGCAGTATTTT | CATSERPRTNTDTQYF
TRBJ2-7 | - | TRBV10-3 | many | TGTGCCATCAGTGACAGGGCCCACGAGCAGTACTTC | CAISDRAHEQYF
TRBJ1-5 | - | TRBV2 | - | TGTGCCAGCCTTGGGTCGGGGATTCAGCCCCAGCATTTT | CASLGSGIQPQHF
TRBJ1-1 | TRBD1 | TRBV19 | - | TGTGCCAGCGCGGACAGGGCTCTTGGGGTTGATGAAGCTTTCTTT | CASADRALGVDEAFF
TRBJ2-5 | - | TRBV7-2 | - | TGTGCCAGCAGCTTAGATGGGGTTGTCGAGACCCAGTACTTC | CASSLDGVVETQYF
TRBJ1-2 | - | TRBV10-3 | - | TGTGCCATCAGTGAGGGTAGGGGGGACGGCTACACCTTC | CAISEGRGDGYTF
TRBJ2-6 | - | TRBV7-9 | few | TGTGCCAGCAAGACAGCAACCTCTGGGGCCAACGTCCTGACTTTC | CASKTATSGANVLTF
TRBJ1-1 | TRBD1 | TRBV12-3/TRBV12-4 | - | TGTGCCAGCAGTTTAGCGACAGGGGCTAGTGGCGCTTTCTTT | CASSLATGASGAFF
TRBJ1-6 | - | TRBV19 | few | TGTGCCAGTAGCGGGACGGACTCTAATTCACCCCTCCACTTT | CASSGTDSNSPLHF
TRBJ1-6 | - | TRBV7-2 | - | TGTGCCAGCAGCTTACTGGGGGCGCGGGATTCACCCCTCCACTTT | CASSLLGARDSPLHF
TRBJ1-1 | - | TRBV5-8 | - | TGTGCCAGCAGCTTAGGACTAGTTGAAGCTTTCTTT | CASSLGLVEAFF
TRBJ2-7 | TRBD1 | TRBV7-6 | many | TGTGCCAGCAGCGGCTACCCAGGGGGTGGCGAGCAGTACTTC | CASSGYPGGGEQYF
TRBJ1-4 | TRBD1 | TRBV7-2 | - | TGTGCCAGCAGCGAAACAGGGGGGACAAGATCCCCTAGAGAAAAACTGTTTTTT | CASSETGGTRSPREKLFF
TRBJ2-1 | - | TRBV19 | many | TGTGCCAGTACGGAAGGGAGCTCCTACAATGAGCAGTTCTTC | CASTEGSSYNEQFF
TRBJ1-2 | - | TRBV2 | - | TGTGCCAGCAGTGAAGGAGGCCGGGACCCGGCCGACACCTTC | CASSEGGRDPADTF
TRBJ2-7 | - | TRBV2 | many | TGTGCCAGCCGCAGACGCCACGAGCAGTACTTC | CASRRRHEQYF
TRBJ1-1 | - | TRBV20-1 | - | TGCAGTGCTAGAGGAGGCAGCGGGGACACTGAAGCTTTCTTT | CSARGGSGDTEAFF
TRBJ2-5 | TRBD2 | TRBV11-2 | many | TGTGCCAGCAGCCCCAGGGTACTAGCGGGGCACCAAGAGACCCAGTACTTC | CASSPRVLAGHQETQYF
TRBJ1-6 | TRBD1 | TRBV2 | - | TGTGCCAGCAGACAACCCCCCGGGACAGCTAATTCACCCCTCCACTTT | CASRQPPGTANSPLHF
TRBJ2-1 | TRBD1 | TRBV30 | - | TGTGCCTGCCCGGGACAGGGTTACAATGAGCAGTTCTTC | CACPGQGYNEQFF
TRBJ1-6 | - | TRBV2 | once | TGTGCCATCGGGGGGGGGAGCTCCTATAATTCACCCCTCCACTTT | CAIGGGSSYNSPLHF
TRBJ1-6 | - | TRBV19 | - | TGTGCCAGTAGCACTATGACGGGGTCCTATAATTCACCCCTCCACTTT | CASSTMTGSYNSPLHF